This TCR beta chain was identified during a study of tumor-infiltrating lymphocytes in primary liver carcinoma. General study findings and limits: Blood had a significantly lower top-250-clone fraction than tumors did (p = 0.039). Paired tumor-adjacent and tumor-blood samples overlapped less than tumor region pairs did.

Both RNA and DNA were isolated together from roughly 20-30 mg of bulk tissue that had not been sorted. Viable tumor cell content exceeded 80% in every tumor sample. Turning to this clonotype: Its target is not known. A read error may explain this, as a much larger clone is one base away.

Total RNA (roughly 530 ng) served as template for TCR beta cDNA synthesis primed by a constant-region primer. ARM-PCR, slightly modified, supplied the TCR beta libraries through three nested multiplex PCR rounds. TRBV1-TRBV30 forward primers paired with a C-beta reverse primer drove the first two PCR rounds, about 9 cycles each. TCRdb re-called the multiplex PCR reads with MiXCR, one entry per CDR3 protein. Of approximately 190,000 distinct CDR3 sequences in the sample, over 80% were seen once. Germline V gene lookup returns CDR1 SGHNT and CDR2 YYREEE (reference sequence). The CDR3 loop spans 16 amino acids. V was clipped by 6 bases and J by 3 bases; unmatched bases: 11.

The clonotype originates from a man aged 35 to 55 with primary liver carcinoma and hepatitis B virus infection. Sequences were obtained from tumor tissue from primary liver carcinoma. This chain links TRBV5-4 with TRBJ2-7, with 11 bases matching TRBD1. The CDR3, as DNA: TGTGCCAGCAACCCGGCGTTCGGGACAGGGGGCTACGAGCAGTACTTC. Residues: CASNPAFGTGGYEQYF.